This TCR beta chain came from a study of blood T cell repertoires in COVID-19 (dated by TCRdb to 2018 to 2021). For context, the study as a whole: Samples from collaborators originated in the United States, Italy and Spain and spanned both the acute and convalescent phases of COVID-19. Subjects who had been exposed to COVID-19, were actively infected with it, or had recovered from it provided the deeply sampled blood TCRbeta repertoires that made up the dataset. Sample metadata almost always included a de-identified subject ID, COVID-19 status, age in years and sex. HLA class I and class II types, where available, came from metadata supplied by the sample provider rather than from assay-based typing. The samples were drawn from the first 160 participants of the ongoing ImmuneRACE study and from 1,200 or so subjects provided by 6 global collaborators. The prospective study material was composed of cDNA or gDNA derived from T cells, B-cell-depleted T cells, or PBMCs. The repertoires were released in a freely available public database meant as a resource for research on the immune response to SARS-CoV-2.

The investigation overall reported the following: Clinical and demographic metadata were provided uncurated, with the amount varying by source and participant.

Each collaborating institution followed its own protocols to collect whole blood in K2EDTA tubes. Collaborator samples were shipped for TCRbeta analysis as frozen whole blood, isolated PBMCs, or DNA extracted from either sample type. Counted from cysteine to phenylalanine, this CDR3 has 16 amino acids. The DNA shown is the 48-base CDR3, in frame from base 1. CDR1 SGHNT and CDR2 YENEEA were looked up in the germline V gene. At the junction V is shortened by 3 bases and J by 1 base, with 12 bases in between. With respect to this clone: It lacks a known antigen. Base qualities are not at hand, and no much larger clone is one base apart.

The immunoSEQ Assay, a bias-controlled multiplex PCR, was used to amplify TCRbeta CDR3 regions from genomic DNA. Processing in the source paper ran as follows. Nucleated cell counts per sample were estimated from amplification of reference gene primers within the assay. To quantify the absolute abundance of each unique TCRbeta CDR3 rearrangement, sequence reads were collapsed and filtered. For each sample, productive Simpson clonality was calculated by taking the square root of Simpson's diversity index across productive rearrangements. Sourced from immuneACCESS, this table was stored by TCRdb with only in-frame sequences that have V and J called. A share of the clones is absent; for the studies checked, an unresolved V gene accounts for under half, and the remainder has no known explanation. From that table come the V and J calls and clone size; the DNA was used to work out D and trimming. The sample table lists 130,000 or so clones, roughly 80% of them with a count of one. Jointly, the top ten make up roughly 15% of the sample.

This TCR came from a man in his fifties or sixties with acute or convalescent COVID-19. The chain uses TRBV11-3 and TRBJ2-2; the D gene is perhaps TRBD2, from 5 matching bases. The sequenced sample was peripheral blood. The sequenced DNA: TGTGCCAGCAGCTTTTTTGCGGGTGGGAACACCGGGGAGCTGTTTTTT. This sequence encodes CASSFFAGGNTGELFF.